This T cell receptor (beta chain) was recovered during a study of graft-versus-host responses after intestinal transplantation. Notes on the study in general: Among circulating GvH clones, peak levels were associated with early post-transplant declines in HvG clones.

TCRdb's copy holds only in-frame clones and misses some; the assay was immunoSEQ multiplex PCR. The table lists 17,000 or so clones, approximately 80% of them singletons. Trimming took off 8 bases at V and 3 bases at J, with 23 bases between the two ends. The CDR3 consists of 16 residues. The V gene's germline CDR1 is MDHEN and CDR2 SYDVKM. On this clone itself: What it recognizes is unknown.

Intraepithelial and lamina propria lymphocytes were freed from processed graft tissue. This material consisted of ileum tissue, taken 17 days after transplant. This TCR was recovered from a human patient who received an intestinal transplant, so some T cells may come from the graft donor. The chain recombines TRBV28 with TRBJ2-7; tentative D call: TRBD1 (6 bases). The CDR3 sequence: CASRIKFWGQGYEQYF. As DNA, the CDR3 is TGTGCCAGCCGGATTAAGTTTTGGGGGCAAGGCTACGAGCAGTACTTC.